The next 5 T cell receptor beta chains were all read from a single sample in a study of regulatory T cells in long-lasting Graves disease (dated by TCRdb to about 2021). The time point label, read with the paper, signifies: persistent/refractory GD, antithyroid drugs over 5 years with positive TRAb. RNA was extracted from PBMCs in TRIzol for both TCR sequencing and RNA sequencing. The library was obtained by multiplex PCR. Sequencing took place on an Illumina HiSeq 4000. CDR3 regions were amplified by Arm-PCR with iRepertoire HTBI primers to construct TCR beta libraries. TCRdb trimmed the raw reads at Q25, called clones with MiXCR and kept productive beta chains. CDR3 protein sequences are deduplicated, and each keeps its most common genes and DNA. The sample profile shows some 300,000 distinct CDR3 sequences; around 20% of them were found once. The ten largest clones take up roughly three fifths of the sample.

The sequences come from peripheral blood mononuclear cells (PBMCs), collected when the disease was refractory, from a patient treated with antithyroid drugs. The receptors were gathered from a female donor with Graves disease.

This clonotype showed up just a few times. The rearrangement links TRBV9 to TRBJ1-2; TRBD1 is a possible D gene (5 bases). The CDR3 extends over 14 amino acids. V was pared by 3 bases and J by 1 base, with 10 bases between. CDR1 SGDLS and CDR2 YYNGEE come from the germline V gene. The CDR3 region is CASSAMTVNYGYTF. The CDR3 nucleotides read TGTGCCAGCAGCGCAATGACAGTTAACTATGGCTACACCTTC.

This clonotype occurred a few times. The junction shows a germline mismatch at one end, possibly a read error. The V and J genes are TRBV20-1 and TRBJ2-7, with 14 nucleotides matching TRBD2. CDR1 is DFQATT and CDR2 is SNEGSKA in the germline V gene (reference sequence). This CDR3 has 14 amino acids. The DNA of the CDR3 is TGCAGCACCCGGCCGGGACTAGCGGGAGACGAGCAATACTTC. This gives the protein CSTRPGLAGDEQYF.

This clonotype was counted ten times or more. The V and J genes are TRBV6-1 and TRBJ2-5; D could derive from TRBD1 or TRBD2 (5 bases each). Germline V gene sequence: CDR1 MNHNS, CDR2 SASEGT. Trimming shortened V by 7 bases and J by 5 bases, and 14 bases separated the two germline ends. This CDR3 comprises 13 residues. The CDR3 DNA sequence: TGTGCCAGCAAAGAGGGGTTATCGGAGACCCAGTACTTC. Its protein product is CASKEGLSETQYF.

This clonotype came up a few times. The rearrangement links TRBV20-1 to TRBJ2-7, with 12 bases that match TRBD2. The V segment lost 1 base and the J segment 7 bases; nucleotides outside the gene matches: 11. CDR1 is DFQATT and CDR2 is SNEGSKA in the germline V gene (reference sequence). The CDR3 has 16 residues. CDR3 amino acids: CSARAFQTSGSGEQYF. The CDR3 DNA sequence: TGCAGTGCTAGAGCCTTCCAGACTAGCGGGAGCGGTGAGCAGTACTTC.

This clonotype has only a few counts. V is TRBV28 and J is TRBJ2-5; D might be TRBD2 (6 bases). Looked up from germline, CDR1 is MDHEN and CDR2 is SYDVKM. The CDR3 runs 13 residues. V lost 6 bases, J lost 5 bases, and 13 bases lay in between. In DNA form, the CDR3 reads TGTGCCAGCAGCCCCGACGGGGGTGAGACCCAGTACTTC. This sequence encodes CASSPDGGETQYF.